A selection of T cell receptor beta chains follows, all from one sample in a study of molecular identifiers for immune sequencing clone quantification. TCRdb used MiXCR to reprocess the PCR reads, holding one entry per CDR3 protein. The sample has over 600,000 distinct CDR3 sequences, less than 20% seen once. The sequenced material came from naive CD8+ T cells from blood, with Jurkat cell RNA spiked in. The receptors here all came from a human donor in good health. Some libraries in this study had Jurkat cell RNA spiked in. Each CDR3 is given with its conserved first and last residue. A D gene is named only where the DNA matches it firmly. The listing skips clone size in some rows; elsewhere it reads once, few, many or a size class.

size	length	J	V	D	CDR3	DNA
many	13	TRBJ2-7	TRBV6-6	.	CASSYSTGDEQYF	TGTGCCAGCAGTTACTCAACGGGGGACGAGCAGTACTTC
many	16	TRBJ2-1	TRBV7-2	.	CASSLLGGGGYNEQFF	TGTGCCAGCAGCTTATTAGGGGGGGGCGGCTACAATGAGCAGTTCTTC
few	12	TRBJ2-7	TRBV7-6	.	CASSLYGVEQHF	TGTGCCAGCAGCTTATACGGGGTGGAGCAGCACTTC
.	17	TRBJ2-1	TRBV6-4	.	CASSDSLGFSSYNEQFF	TGTGCCAGCAGTGACTCTTTAGGGTTTAGCTCCTACAATGAGCAGTTCTTC
.	18	TRBJ1-5	TRBV7-9	TRBD1	CASGLTGTGGNSNQPQHF	TGTGCCAGCGGCCTTACTGGGACAGGGGGTAATAGCAATCAGCCCCAGCATTTT
.	14	TRBJ2-7	TRBV9	.	CASSEGDGSYEQYF	TGTGCCAGCAGCGAGGGGGACGGGTCCTACGAGCAGTACTTC
many	10	TRBJ1-4	TRBV2	.	CASGPEKLFF	TGTGCCAGCGGGCCCGAAAAACTGTTTTTT
.	17	TRBJ2-2	TRBV27	.	CASSPLGAGRWAGELFF	TGTGCCAGCAGTCCCCTAGGAGCGGGCAGGTGGGCCGGGGAGCTGTTTTTT
many	16	TRBJ2-3	TRBV6-2/TRBV6-3	.	CASSGGQLLITDTQYF	TGTGCCAGCAGCGGCGGACAGCTATTGATCACAGATACGCAGTATTTT
.	14	TRBJ1-3	TRBV7-9	.	CASSDTSWGGTIYF	TGTGCCAGCAGCGACACCAGCTGGGGGGGCACCATATATTTT
many	16	TRBJ2-1	TRBV6-1	TRBD1	CASTGQVGRLVNEQFF	TGTGCCAGCACCGGACAGGTCGGCAGATTGGTCAATGAGCAGTTCTTC
.	15	TRBJ2-7	TRBV7-3	.	CASLVGRGRSYEQYF	TGTGCCAGCCTCGTCGGGCGGGGTCGGTCCTACGAGCAGTACTTC
many	15	TRBJ2-4	TRBV21-1	.	CASHGDRVFKNIQYF	TGTGCCAGCCACGGGGATAGAGTTTTTAAAAACATTCAGTACTTC
many	15	TRBJ2-7	TRBV5-4	TRBD1	CASSLVQGLSYEQYF	TGTGCCAGCAGCTTGGTACAGGGGTTGTCCTACGAGCAGTACTTC
.	15	TRBJ2-6	TRBV27	.	CASSEGTSGANVLTF	TGTGCCAGCTCGGAAGGAACCTCTGGGGCCAACGTCCTGACTTTC
many	15	TRBJ2-3	TRBV7-9	.	CASSPMQGGTDTQYF	TGTGCCAGCAGCCCAATGCAGGGGGGGACAGATACGCAGTATTTT
few	13	TRBJ1-2	TRBV12-3/TRBV12-4	TRBD1	CASSSGTVYGYTF	TGTGCCAGCAGCTCCGGGACAGTCTATGGCTACACCTTC
.	17	TRBJ2-5	TRBV2	.	CASSEEVEFGIQETQCF	TGTGCCAGCAGTGAAGAAGTGGAGTTCGGAATTCAAGAGACCCAGTGCTTC
many	16	TRBJ1-1	TRBV7-8	TRBD1	CASSPLPDRVYTEAFF	TGTGCCAGCAGCCCGCTGCCGGACAGGGTCTATACTGAAGCTTTCTTT
few	16	TRBJ2-5	TRBV9	.	CASSFSSVADQETQYF	TGTGCCAGCAGCTTCAGTTCGGTAGCGGACCAAGAGACCCAGTACTTC
.	15	TRBJ2-1	TRBV6-1	TRBD2	CASSALLAGYNEQFF	TGTGCCAGCAGTGCATTGCTAGCGGGATACAATGAGCAGTTCTTC
many	14	TRBJ2-3	TRBV29-1	.	CSVEEVVPTDTQYF	TGCAGCGTTGAAGAAGTGGTCCCCACAGATACGCAGTATTTT
many	14	TRBJ2-7	TRBV7-9	.	CASSLAGRGYEQYF	TGCGCCAGCTCCCTGGCGGGCAGGGGCTACGAGCAGTACTTC
many	14	TRBJ1-2	TRBV6-1	.	CASKDGGNVYGYTF	TGTGCCAGTAAGGACGGAGGCAACGTCTACGGCTACACCTTC
.	14	TRBJ1-4	TRBV19	TRBD1	CASSNYQGEVKLFF	TGTGCCAGCAGCAATTACCAGGGGGAGGTAAAACTGTTTTTT
.	14	TRBJ2-5	TRBV30	TRBD1	CAWTNGQGQETQYF	TGTGCCTGGACTAATGGACAGGGCCAGGAGACCCAGTACTTC
many	14	TRBJ2-3	TRBV28	TRBD2	CASRGLVHTDTQYF	TGTGCCAGCAGAGGACTAGTGCACACAGATACGCAGTATTTT
few	17	TRBJ2-1	TRBV18	TRBD2	CASSPVPSAGAYNEQFF	TGTGCCAGCTCACCAGTCCCCTCAGCGGGAGCCTACAATGAGCAGTTCTTC
few	13	TRBJ2-7	TRBV7-2	TRBD1	CAIGAGGNYEQYF	TGTGCCATAGGGGCAGGGGGCAACTACGAGCAGTACTTC
once	19	TRBJ2-1	TRBV5-1	.	CAGSPQSVGRRLGTDEQFF	TGCGCCGGCAGCCCCCAATCTGTCGGACGGAGATTAGGTACCGATGAGCAGTTCTTC
.	16	TRBJ1-1	TRBV7-2	TRBD1	CASSPTYGTGVTEAFF	TGTGCCAGCAGCCCGACTTATGGGACAGGGGTAACTGAAGCTTTCTTT
.	15	TRBJ2-1	TRBV7-9	.	CASSFPGAVGNEQFF	TGTGCCAGCAGCTTTCCGGGAGCGGTCGGCAATGAGCAGTTCTTC
many	16	TRBJ2-3	TRBV29-1	.	CSVEEEVLEPTDTQYF	TGCAGCGTTGAAGAGGAAGTACTGGAACCCACAGATACGCAGTATTTT
many	17	TRBJ1-4	TRBV7-2	.	CASSLTGPDAINEKLFF	TGTGCCAGCAGCTTAACCGGCCCGGACGCCATAAATGAAAAACTGTTTTTT
many	15	TRBJ2-7	TRBV3-1	.	CASSPLGGGYHEQYF	TGTGCCAGCAGCCCTCTCGGAGGGGGCTACCACGAGCAGTACTTC
.	14	TRBJ2-4	TRBV13	TRBD2	CASSLGLAGPSEYF	TGTGCCAGCAGCCTGGGACTAGCGGGGCCGTCAGAGTACTTC
.	16	TRBJ2-1	TRBV27	.	CASSFSGPRIYNEQFF	TGTGCCAGCAGTTTCTCAGGGCCGCGGATTTACAATGAGCAGTTCTTC
many	15	TRBJ2-7	TRBV7-2	TRBD1	CASSLGRTGTYEQYF	TGTGCCAGCAGCTTAGGGCGGACAGGGACCTACGAGCAGTACTTC
many	17	TRBJ1-2	TRBV4-1	TRBD1	CASSQESGQGPNYGYTF	TGCGCCAGCAGCCAAGAATCAGGACAGGGCCCCAACTATGGCTACACCTTC
many	14	TRBJ1-1	TRBV10-2	.	CASSVGGMGTEAFF	TGCGCCAGCTCAGTGGGGGGGATGGGGACTGAAGCTTTCTTT
many	15	TRBJ1-4	TRBV28	.	CASSFSADGREKLFF	TGTGCCAGCAGTTTCTCGGCAGATGGCCGGGAAAAACTGTTTTTT
many	14	TRBJ1-1	TRBV12-3/TRBV12-4	.	CASSFGTPDTEAFF	TGTGCCAGCAGTTTTGGGACACCTGATACTGAAGCTTTCTTT
many	16	TRBJ2-5	TRBV28	TRBD2	CASSFGLAGAKETQYF	TGTGCCAGCAGTTTTGGACTAGCGGGAGCTAAGGAGACCCAGTACTTC
many	19	TRBJ2-2	TRBV3-1	TRBD2	CASSQEAIRDYSNTGELFF	TGTGCCAGCAGCCAAGAAGCCATTCGGGACTACTCGAACACCGGGGAGCTGTTTTTT
.	17	TRBJ2-4	TRBV13	TRBD2	CASSLKHAGGISNIQYF	TGTGCCAGCAGCTTAAAACATGCGGGAGGGATATCAAACATTCAGTACTTC